These 9 T cell receptor beta chains came from one sample sequenced in a study of a mutant IDH1 vaccine in newly diagnosed glioma. Time point denoted: baseline, week 1 (first vaccination visit). Treatment reported: pre-vaccination baseline after standard-of-care therapy. Some clones are missing from TCRdb's copy, which holds only in-frame ones; the method was immunoSEQ multiplex PCR. Of fewer than 65,000 clones listed, more than 60% are singletons. This material consisted of PBMCs, taken from a glioma patient treated with radiotherapy, temozolomide or both. All receptors come from a woman aged 40 to 55 with glioma.

This rearrangement joins TRBV30 to TRBJ1-2; no clear D. V dropped 0 bases and J dropped 8 bases, with 13 bases sitting between them. CDR3 length equals 13 residues. Germline CDR1 and CDR2: GTSNPN and SVGIG (reference sequence). CDR3: CAWSVGSPKGYTF. The CDR3 nucleotides read TGTGCCTGGAGTGTCGGATCTCCGAAGGGCTACACCTTC. The complete variable domain, with remaining parts taken from reference TRBV30 and TRBJ1-2, reads SQTIHQWPATLVQPVGSPLSLECTVEGTSNPNLYWYRQAAGRGLQLLFYSVGIGQISSEVPQNLSASRPQDRQFILSSKKLLLSDSGFYLCAWSVGSPKGYTFGSGTRLTVV.

The gene calls are TRBV11-1 and TRBJ2-7, with D hard to call. CDR1 is SGHAT, CDR2 FQDESV, per germline (reference sequence). V lost 3 bases to trimming and J lost 4 bases, with 7 bases between them. The CDR3 has 12 amino acids. The DNA of the CDR3 is TGTGCCAGCAGCTTTGTGGGGTACGAGCAGTACTTC. Residues: CASSFVGYEQYF. The whole variable domain, filled in from reference TRBV11-1 and TRBJ2-7, reads EAEVAQSPRYKITEKSQAVAFWCDPISGHATLYWYRQILGQGPELLVQFQDESVVDDSQLPKDRFSAERLKGVDSTLKIQPAELGDSAMYLCASSFVGYEQYFGPGTRLTVT.

V usage is TRBV19 and J usage is TRBJ1-1; possible D gene TRBD1, 5 bases. Germline V lookup: CDR1 LNHDA, CDR2 SQIVND (reference sequence). Trimming pared 6 bases from V and 4 bases from J, leaving 12 bases between. The CDR3 has 13 amino acids. CDR3 nucleotides: TGTGCCAGTAGCTACGGGAGGGGCACTGAAGCTTTCTTT. Translating gives CASSYGRGTEAFF.

In its sample, this clone was seen a few times. This chain joins TRBV5-1 and TRBJ2-3, with 8 positions matching TRBD2. CDR3 length: 15 residues. The germline V gene has CDR1 SGHRS and CDR2 YFSETQ. Losses at the gene ends were 0 bases for V and 2 bases for J; bases not matched to a gene: 2. The chain's CDR3 is CASSLEGLDTDTQYF. The DNA of the CDR3 is TGCGCCAGCAGCTTGGAGGGACTAGACACAGATACGCAGTATTTT.

V gene TRBV29-1 combines with J gene TRBJ1-2; D is possibly TRBD1 (5 bases). The CDR3 is 11 residues long. CDR1 SQVTM and CDR2 ANQGSEA come from the germline V gene. Trimming removed 0 bases from V and 6 bases from J, with 5 bases in between. The chain's CDR3 is CSVEDRDGYTF. DNA for the CDR3: TGCAGCGTTGAAGACAGGGATGGCTACACCTTC.

The chain is built from TRBV2 and TRBJ1-2; D unresolved. Germline CDR1 is SNHLY and CDR2 is FYNNEI. Trimming removed 5 bases from V and 8 bases from J, with 12 bases in between. This CDR3 region has 12 residues. The CDR3 nucleotides read TGTGCCAGCAGTCGGGTGGGAGGGGGCTACACCTTC. The encoded protein is CASSRVGGGYTF. The full variable domain, rest sourced from reference TRBV2 and TRBJ1-2, is EPEVTQTPSHQVTQMGQEVILRCVPISNHLYFYWYRQILGQKVEFLVSFYNNEISEKSEIFDDQFSVERPDGSNFTLKIRSTKLEDSAMYFCASSRVGGGYTFGSGTRLTVV.

The genes are TRBV6-1 and TRBJ2-1; D perhaps matches TRBD1 (6 bases). Trimming shortened V by 3 bases and J by 7 bases, and 16 bases separated the two germline ends. CDR1 and CDR2 (germline): MNHNS, SASEGT. The CDR3 loop spans 15 amino acids. The chain's CDR3 is CASSELTGTGNEQFF. The CDR3 bases are TGTGCCAGCAGTGAGCTCACAGGGACGGGTAATGAGCAGTTCTTC.

V usage is TRBV7-2 and J usage is TRBJ1-2, with unresolved D. Germline CDR1 and CDR2: SGHTA and FQGNSA. CDR3 length: 15 residues. V lost 1 base and J lost 4, with 13 bases in between. CDR3: CASSLDRAGTYGYTF. CDR3 sequence (DNA): TGTGCCAGCAGCTTAGACCGGGCAGGAACCTATGGCTACACCTTC.

This chain links TRBV30 with TRBJ1-1; weak D call: TRBD1 (5 bases). CDR1 and CDR2 from the germline V gene are GTSNPN and SVGIG (reference sequence). This CDR3 has 12 residues. V lost 2 bases and J 11 bases, leaving 15 bases between the germline ends. The CDR3 loop is CAWSSRQGRAFF. DNA for the CDR3: TGTGCCTGGAGTAGCCGTCAGGGAAGGGCTTTCTTT.